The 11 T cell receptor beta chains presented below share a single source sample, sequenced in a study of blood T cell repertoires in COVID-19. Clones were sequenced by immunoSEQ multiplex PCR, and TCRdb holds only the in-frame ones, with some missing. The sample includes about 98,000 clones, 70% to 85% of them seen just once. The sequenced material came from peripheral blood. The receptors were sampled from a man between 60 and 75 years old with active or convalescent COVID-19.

The CDR3 region has the DNA TGTGCCAGCAGCTTAGGGGCTACGGATACGCAGTATTTT. The encoded protein is CASSLGATDTQYF. The chain employs TRBV7-8 and TRBJ2-3; D is unresolved. Trimming took off 1 base at V and 6 bases at J, with 8 bases between the two ends. The CDR3 spans 13 residues. Germline V gene lookup returns CDR1 SGHVS and CDR2 FQNEAQ.

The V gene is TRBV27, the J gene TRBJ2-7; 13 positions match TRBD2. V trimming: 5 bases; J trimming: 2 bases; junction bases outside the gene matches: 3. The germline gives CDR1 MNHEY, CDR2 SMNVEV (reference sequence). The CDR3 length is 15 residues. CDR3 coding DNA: TGTGCCAGCAGTCCAGGGACTAGCGGGGCCTACGAGCAGTACTTC. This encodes CASSPGTSGAYEQYF.

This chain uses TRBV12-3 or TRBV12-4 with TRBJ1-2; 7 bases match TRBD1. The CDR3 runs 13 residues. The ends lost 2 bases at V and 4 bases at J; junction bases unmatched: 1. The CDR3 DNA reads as TGTGCCAGCAGTTTATCAGGGGGCTATGGCTACACCTTC. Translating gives CASSLSGGYGYTF.

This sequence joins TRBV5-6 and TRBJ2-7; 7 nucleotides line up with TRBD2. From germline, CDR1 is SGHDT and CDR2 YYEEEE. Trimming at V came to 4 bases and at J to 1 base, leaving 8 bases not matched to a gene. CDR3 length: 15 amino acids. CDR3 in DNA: TGTGCCAGCAGCACCGACGGGGGGATATCCTACGAGCAGTACGTC. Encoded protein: CASSTDGGISYEQYV.

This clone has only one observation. DNA for the CDR3: TGTGCCAGCAAGATACCGGGACAGACCTACGAGCAGTACTTC. Its protein product is CASKIPGQTYEQYF. The chain joins TRBV6-5 to TRBJ2-7; 7 bases fit TRBD1. Germline values: CDR1 MNHEY, CDR2 SVGAGI. This CDR3 has 14 amino acids. The V and J ends lost 7 bases and 2 bases, in that order; junction bases with no gene match: 8.

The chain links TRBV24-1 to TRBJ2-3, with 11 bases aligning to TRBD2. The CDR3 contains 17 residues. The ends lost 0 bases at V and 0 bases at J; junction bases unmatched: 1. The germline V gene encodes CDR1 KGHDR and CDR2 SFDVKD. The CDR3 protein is CATSDLLAGGSTDTQYF. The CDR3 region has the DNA TGTGCCACCAGTGATTTGCTAGCGGGAGGTAGCACAGATACGCAGTATTTT.

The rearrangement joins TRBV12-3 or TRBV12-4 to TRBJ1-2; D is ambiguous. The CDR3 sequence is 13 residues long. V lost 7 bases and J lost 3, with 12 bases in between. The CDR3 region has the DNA TGTGCCAGCACCTCAAGCGGGGACTATGGCTACACCTTC. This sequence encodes CASTSSGDYGYTF.

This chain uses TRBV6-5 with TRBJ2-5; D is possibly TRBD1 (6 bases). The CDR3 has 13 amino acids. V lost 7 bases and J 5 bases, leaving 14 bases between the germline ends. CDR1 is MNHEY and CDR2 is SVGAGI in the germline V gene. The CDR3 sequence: CASTRQVSETQYF. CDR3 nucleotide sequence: TGTGCCAGCACACGACAGGTCAGCGAGACCCAGTACTTC.

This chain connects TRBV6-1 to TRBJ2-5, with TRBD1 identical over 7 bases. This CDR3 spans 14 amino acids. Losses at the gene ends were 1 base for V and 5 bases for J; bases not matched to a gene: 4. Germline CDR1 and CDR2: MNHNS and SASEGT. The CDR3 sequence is CASSEGTGWETQYF. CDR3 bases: TGTGCCAGCAGTGAAGGGACAGGCTGGGAGACCCAGTACTTC.

This CDR3 reads CASSQEGHGEKLFF. Written as DNA, the CDR3 is TGTGCCAGCAGCCAAGAAGGACACGGTGAAAAACTGTTTTTT. The chain combines TRBV4-2 with TRBJ1-4, with TRBD1 as a possible D gene (5 bases). Trimming shortened V by 0 bases and J by 7 bases, and 9 bases separated the two germline ends. Germline loops: CDR1 LGHNA, CDR2 YNFKEQ. The CDR3 is made up of 14 amino acids.

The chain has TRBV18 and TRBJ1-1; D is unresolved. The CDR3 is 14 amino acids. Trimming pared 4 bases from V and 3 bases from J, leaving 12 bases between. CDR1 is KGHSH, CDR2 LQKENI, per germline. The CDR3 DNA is TGTGCCAGCTCACTATGGGAGGCGGACACTGAAGCTTTCTTT. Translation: CASSLWEADTEAFF.